This TCR beta chain was sequenced during a study of T cells in localized non-small cell lung cancer. Study-level points and caveats: Uninvolved adjacent lung showed the highest T cell clonality, exceeding tumor. In adjacent lung, a median around 52 of the top 100 tumor clones were found.

Worth noting for this clone: Its antigen is as yet unknown.

Measured with immunoSEQ multiplex PCR; TCRdb has only the in-frame clones, and not every one. The sample lists over 30,000 clones, 78% occurring once. Trimming cost V 5 bases and J 2 bases; bases outside gene matches: 10. Germline-derived CDR1 and CDR2 are SEHNR and FQNEAQ (reference sequence). The CDR3 spans 17 residues. Sequences were derived from peripheral blood, sampled before any cancer treatment. The receptor was isolated from a male donor older than 55 with stage II squamous cell lung carcinoma. The V and J genes are TRBV7-9 and TRBJ2-3, with 10 nucleotides matching TRBD1. This chain's CDR3 is CASSPARTGGFTDTQYF. CDR3 nucleotide sequence: TGTGCCAGCAGCCCTGCCCGGACAGGGGGGTTCACAGATACGCAGTATTTT.